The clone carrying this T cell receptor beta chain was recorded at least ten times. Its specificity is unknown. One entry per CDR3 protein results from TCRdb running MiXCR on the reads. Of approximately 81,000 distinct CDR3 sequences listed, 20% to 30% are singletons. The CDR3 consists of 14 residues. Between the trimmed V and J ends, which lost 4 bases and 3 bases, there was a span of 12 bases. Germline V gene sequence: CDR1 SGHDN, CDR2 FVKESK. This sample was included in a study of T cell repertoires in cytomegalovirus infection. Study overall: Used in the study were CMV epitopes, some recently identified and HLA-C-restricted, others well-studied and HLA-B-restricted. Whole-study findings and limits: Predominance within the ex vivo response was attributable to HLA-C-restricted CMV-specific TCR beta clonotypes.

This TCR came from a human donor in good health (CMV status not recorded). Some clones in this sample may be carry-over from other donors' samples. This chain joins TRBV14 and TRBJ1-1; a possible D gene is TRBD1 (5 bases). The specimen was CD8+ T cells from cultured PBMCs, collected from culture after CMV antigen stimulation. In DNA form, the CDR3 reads TGTGCCAGCAGCCGGGAGCTAGGGGACACTGAAGCTTTCTTT. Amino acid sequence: CASSRELGDTEAFF.